This entry describes one TCR beta chain. The CDR3 spans 16 residues. V was clipped by 3 bases and J by 2 bases, with 14 bases between them. Germline CDR1 is SGHTA and CDR2 is FQGTGA. This entry belongs to a study of blood T cell repertoires in COVID-19. Study information: COVID-19 samples, acute and convalescent, were from the United States, Italy and Spain. In each case, the material was cDNA or gDNA derived from T cells, B-cell-depleted T cells, or PBMCs.

Per the authors' pipeline: Amplifying reference gene primers gave estimates of nucleated cell counts. Profiling relied on immunoSEQ multiplex PCR, and the TCRdb table lists in-frame clones only, not all of them. The D gene and trimming were derived from the DNA, and the V and J assignments and clone size from that table. The sample lists 250,000 to 400,000 clones, around 90% occurring once. The sequence came from a man in his fifties or sixties with active or convalescent COVID-19. The chain couples TRBV7-3 to TRBJ2-1; D remains unclear. What was sequenced was peripheral blood. The CDR3 is CASSFLGVGPYNEQFF. In DNA, the CDR3 is TGTGCCAGCAGCTTTTTAGGCGTGGGCCCCTACAATGAGCAGTTCTTC.